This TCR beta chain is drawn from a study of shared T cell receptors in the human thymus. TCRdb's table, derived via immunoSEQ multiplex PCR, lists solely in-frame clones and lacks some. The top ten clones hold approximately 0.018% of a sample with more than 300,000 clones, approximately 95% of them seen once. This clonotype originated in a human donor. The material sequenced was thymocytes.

The CDR3 DNA reads TGTGCCAGCAGTCCCGTCCGGACAGGGTGGGACAATGAGCAGTTCTTC. Translation: CASSPVRTGWDNEQFF. V is TRBV27 and J is TRBJ2-1, with 8 bases that match TRBD1. This CDR3 spans 16 amino acids. Germline CDR1 MNHEY, CDR2 SMNVEV (reference sequence). The J segment lost 5 bases and the V segment lost 5 bases, leaving 11 bases of the junction unmatched.